This T cell receptor beta chain was identified during a study of blood T cell repertoires in COVID-19. Study background: Spain, Italy and the United States supplied samples that represented acute and convalescent COVID-19.

As originally analysed: Reference gene primers were amplified, and this amplification served to estimate nucleated cell counts. Assay: immunoSEQ multiplex PCR; the TCRdb copy retains only in-frame clones and omits some. The V and J calls and the clone size are those of that table, but D and trimming were determined from the DNA. The table records about 330,000 clones, approximately 90% of them present only once. The germline V gene encodes CDR1 LNHNV and CDR2 YYDKDF (reference sequence). V dropped 0 bases and J dropped 4 bases, with 18 bases sitting between them. The CDR3 covers 17 residues. This receptor was obtained from a woman between 45 and 65 years old with active or convalescent COVID-19. The sample taken for sequencing was peripheral blood. This rearrangement joins TRBV15 to TRBJ1-1, with D possibly being TRBD1 (5 bases). The chain's CDR3 is CATSRDVGDSYLTEAFF. CDR3 nucleotides: TGTGCCACCAGCAGAGATGTCGGCGACAGCTATCTCACTGAAGCTTTCTTT.